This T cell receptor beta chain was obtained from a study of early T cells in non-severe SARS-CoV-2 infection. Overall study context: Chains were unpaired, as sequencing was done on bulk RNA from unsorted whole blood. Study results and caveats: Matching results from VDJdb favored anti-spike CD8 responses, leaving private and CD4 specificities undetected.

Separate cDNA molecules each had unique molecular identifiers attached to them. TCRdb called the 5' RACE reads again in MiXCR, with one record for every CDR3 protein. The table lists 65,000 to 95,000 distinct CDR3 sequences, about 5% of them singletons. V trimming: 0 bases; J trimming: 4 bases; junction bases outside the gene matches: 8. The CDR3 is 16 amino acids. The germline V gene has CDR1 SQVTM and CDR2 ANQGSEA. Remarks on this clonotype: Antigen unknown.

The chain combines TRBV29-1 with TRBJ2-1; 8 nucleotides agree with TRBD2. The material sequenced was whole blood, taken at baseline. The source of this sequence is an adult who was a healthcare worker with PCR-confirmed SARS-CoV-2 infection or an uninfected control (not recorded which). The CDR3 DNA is TGCAGCGTTGAAGATCGAGAGCGGGGGATATACAATGAGCAGTTCTTC. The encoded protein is CSVEDRERGIYNEQFF.